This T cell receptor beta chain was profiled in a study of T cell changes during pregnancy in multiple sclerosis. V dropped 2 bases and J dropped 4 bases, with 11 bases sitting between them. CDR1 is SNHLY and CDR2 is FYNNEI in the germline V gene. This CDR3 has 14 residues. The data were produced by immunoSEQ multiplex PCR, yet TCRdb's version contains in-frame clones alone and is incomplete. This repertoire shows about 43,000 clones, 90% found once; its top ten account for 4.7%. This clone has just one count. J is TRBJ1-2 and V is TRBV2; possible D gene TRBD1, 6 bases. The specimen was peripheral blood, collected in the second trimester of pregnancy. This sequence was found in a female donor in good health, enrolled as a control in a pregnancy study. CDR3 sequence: CASSEWAGAYGYTF. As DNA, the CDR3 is TGTGCCAGCAGTGAATGGGCAGGGGCCTATGGCTACACCTTC.